A selection of T cell receptor beta chains follows, all from one sample in a study of shared clonotypes between healthy human individuals. Sequenced by immunoSEQ multiplex PCR; TCRdb stores in-frame clones only, minus some. The sample shows about a million clones, around 75% of them seen only once. Input material: memory CD4+ T cells sorted from blood. Every receptor here comes from a man between 18 and 29 years old in good health. CDR3s include the opening cysteine and the closing phenylalanine or tryptophan.

j_call | v_call | cdr3_aa
TRBJ2-5 | TRBV30 | CACTMEASGVYGTQYF
TRBJ2-6 | TRBV5-1 | CASSSNLLGSGANVLTF
TRBJ2-1 | TRBV7-9 | CASSLSHEQFF
TRBJ1-6 | TRBV28 | CASRLTVGGSPLHF
TRBJ2-3 | TRBV6-5 | CASRSRGGGTDTQYF
TRBJ1-2 | TRBV25-1 | CASNSGGLIDGYTF
TRBJ1-3 | TRBV18 | CASSPSSVSGNTIYF
TRBJ1-4 | TRBV6-6 | CASSYTTGGREKLFF
TRBJ1-6 | TRBV2 | CASSIESGRGGSPLHF
TRBJ1-4 | TRBV6-6 | CASSSGTFKGEKLFF
TRBJ1-2 | TRBV4-2 | CASSLRDSKTNYGYTF
TRBJ1-1 | TRBV27 | CASSLGGSFEAFF
TRBJ2-1 | TRBV20-1 | CSASTRGEQFF
TRBJ1-5 | TRBV11-2 | CASSNRAPGNQPQHF
TRBJ2-7 | TRBV30 | CAWSINRQGVQYF
TRBJ2-3 | TRBV6-1 | CASSGRGGAEGTQYF
TRBJ2-1 | TRBV6-1 | CASSESGSNEQFF
TRBJ1-1 | TRBV18 | CASQGQGSMNTEAFF
TRBJ2-7 | TRBV12-5 | CASGLGSHSYEQYF
TRBJ2-7 | TRBV7-9 | CASSRTGNAYEQYF
TRBJ2-7 | TRBV6-1 | CASSESATYEQYF
TRBJ1-5 | TRBV30 | CAWEQGSGQPQHF
TRBJ2-2 | TRBV6-1 | CASGVGLAGVELFF
TRBJ2-3 | TRBV5-4 | CASSRKPTSGGGDTQYF
TRBJ2-7 | TRBV5-1 | CASSLAPQGAGSYEQYF
TRBJ2-7 | TRBV7-8 | CASSERTSGSYEQYF
TRBJ1-2 | TRBV7-9 | CASSLDGGVNYGYTF
TRBJ1-6 | TRBV6-1 | CASSARQVINSPLHF
TRBJ2-7 | TRBV6-6 | CASSSQDRGTYEQYF
. | TRBV7-9 | CASSTWGAGEQYF
TRBJ2-1 | TRBV18 | CASSPIGTSDNEQFF
TRBJ2-5 | TRBV25-1 | CASSEKRGVQETQYF
TRBJ1-2 | TRBV5-1 | CASSLEGGTTNYGYTF
TRBJ2-7 | TRBV7-9 | CASSLGGQDYEQYF
TRBJ1-1 | TRBV6-5 | CASSYGSGIMNTEAFF
TRBJ1-5 | TRBV13 | CASSLPGKNQPQHF